This entry concerns a single TCR beta chain. V shed 6 bases, J shed 0 bases, and the junction held 11 bases outside the gene matches. CDR1 SQVTM and CDR2 ANQGSEA come from the germline V gene. The CDR3 loop spans 17 amino acids. This sample was included in a study of T cells in Graves' hyperthyroidism and ophthalmopathy. Diagnoses were established using clinical symptoms, serum thyroxine and TRAb, thyroid ultrasound and orbital computed tomography. Using around 10 ml of fresh peripheral blood, PBMCs were prepared. RNA transcripts gave rise to amplified TCR beta CDR3 regions. First-round RT-PCR targeting the TCR CDR3 was performed with the HTBI primer set. TCRdb re-called the multiplex PCR reads through MiXCR, storing one row per CDR3 protein. The sample shows about 640,000 distinct CDR3 sequences, under 25% of them seen only once.

The chain carries TRBV29-1 and TRBJ2-1, with TRBD2 identical over 10 bases. The clonotype comes from a man aged 30 to 45 with Graves' ophthalmopathy. The material sequenced was blood. The CDR3 spells CSVVRSGRGSSYNEQFF. In DNA form, the CDR3 reads TGCAGCGTCGTCCGGAGCGGGAGGGGGAGCTCCTACAATGAGCAGTTCTTC.